Presented here are 7 T cell receptor beta chains from one specimen sequenced in a study of Tregs in tolerant kidney transplant recipients. Recipients received nonmyeloablative bone marrow transplants from related graft donors, with transient mixed chimerism. TCRdb's table, derived via immunoSEQ multiplex PCR, lists solely in-frame clones and lacks some. The profile shows 84,000 or so clones, approximately 94% of them singletons. The sample here was CD4+ T cells from blood (PBMCs), taken 12 months after the transplant. These receptors were collected from a human patient who received a combined kidney and bone marrow transplant. Some T cells may possibly be graft donor cells.

The V and J genes are TRBV30 and TRBJ1-6; no definite D call. Trimming shortened V by 3 bases and J by 7 bases, and 10 bases separated the two germline ends. The CDR3 spans 13 residues. The germline CDR1 and CDR2 sequences are GTSNPN and SVGIG (reference sequence). This CDR3 is CAWSEMRNSPLHF. CDR3 DNA sequence: TGTGCCTGGAGCGAAATGAGGAATTCACCCCTCCACTTT.

This clone was found once. V and J are TRBV7-3 and TRBJ2-5, with TRBD1 matching over 8 bases. After removal of 5 bases from V and 5 bases from J, the junction contained 10 bases not matched to a gene. The germline CDR1 and CDR2 sequences are SGHTA and FQGTGA. The CDR3 spans 15 residues. The CDR3 loop is CASSPPWDRSETQYF. As DNA, the CDR3 is TGTGCCAGCAGCCCACCTTGGGACAGGAGTGAGACCCAGTACTTC.

This CDR3 reads CSSGSYNEQFF. CDR3 DNA: TGCAGCTCGGGATCCTACAATGAGCAGTTCTTC. J is TRBJ2-1 and V is TRBV29-1; a weak D match, TRBD2 (5 bases). Trimming left V 8 bases short and J 1 base short, with 6 bases between. This CDR3 contains 11 residues. Germline V gene lookup returns CDR1 SQVTM and CDR2 ANQGSEA.

The J gene is TRBJ2-5, the V gene TRBV6-1; tentative D call: TRBD1 (6 bases). Germline values: CDR1 MNHNS, CDR2 SASEGT. CDR3 size: 15 residues. V lost 4 bases to trimming and J lost 2 bases, with 14 bases between them. The CDR3 sequence: CASSGLTGAQETQYF. In nucleotides, the CDR3 is TGTGCCAGCAGTGGATTGACAGGAGCACAAGAGACCCAGTACTTC.

V is TRBV28 and J is TRBJ1-4; D remains unclear. The CDR3 is made up of 16 amino acids. Germline CDR1 is MDHEN and CDR2 is SYDVKM. V was shortened by 3 bases and J by 8 bases, with 19 bases between the two germline ends. CDR3 DNA: TGTGCCAGCAGTTTCGCCCTCGCGTCCAGGCGAGAAAAACTGTTTTTT. Translating gives CASSFALASRREKLFF.

The chain links TRBV15 to TRBJ2-3, with D maybe TRBD2 (6 bases). Germline lookup yields CDR1 LNHNV and CDR2 YYDKDF (reference sequence). CDR3 length: 14 residues. Trimming cost V 8 bases and J 6 bases, with 18 bases left between them. CDR3 sequence reads: CATGPGLTEDTQYF. CDR3 nucleotides: TGTGCCACCGGACCGGGACTTACTGAGGATACGCAGTATTTT.

V is TRBV28 and J is TRBJ1-4, with 9 bases identical to TRBD1. V lost 6 bases to trimming and J lost 7 bases; unmatched junction nucleotides: 6. Germline CDR1 MDHEN, CDR2 SYDVKM. This CDR3 is 14 amino acids long. This chain's CDR3 is CASRLTGGGEKLFF. CDR3 sequence (DNA): TGTGCCAGCAGACTGACAGGGGGAGGTGAAAAACTGTTTTTT.